The 3 T cell receptor beta chains below all came from one sample that was sequenced in a study of CD8 T cells in Susac syndrome. When the RNA was reverse transcribed, random hexamers were used with an input of about 0.5 to 1 ug. TCRdb processed the immunoSEQ multiplex PCR reads anew with MiXCR; each CDR3 protein has one entry. This table has roughly 80,000 distinct CDR3 sequences, 85% to 95% appearing once. The sequenced sample was CD4+ T cells from PBMCs. The receptors come from a human donor with Susac syndrome.

The V and J genes are TRBV6-2 or TRBV6-3 and TRBJ1-5; no clear D gene. The germline V gene has CDR1 MNHEY and CDR2 SVGEGT. The CDR3 length is 12 residues. The germline V and J ends were trimmed by 4 bases and 6 bases, with 7 bases remaining between them. CDR3 protein: CASSWRSQPQHF. CDR3 in DNA: TGTGCCAGCAGTTGGAGGAGTCAGCCCCAGCATTTT.

The V call is TRBV3-1, the J call TRBJ2-5; D is unclear. Germline values: CDR1 LGHDT, CDR2 YNNKEL (reference sequence). Trimming pared 5 bases from V and 2 bases from J, leaving 3 bases between. This CDR3 comprises 11 residues. CDR3: CASSKQETQYF. Here the CDR3 DNA reads TGTGCCAGCAGCAAACAAGAGACCCAGTACTTC.

The chain combines TRBV28 with TRBJ2-1; 8 bases agree with TRBD1. Germline V gene sequence: CDR1 MDHEN, CDR2 SYDVKM. There are 15 residues in the CDR3. Trimming at V came to 6 bases and at J to 6 bases, leaving 10 bases not matched to a gene. The CDR3 DNA reads as TGTGCCAGCAGCCTAGGCGGGACAGGCGTCAATGAGCAGTTCTTC. Residues: CASSLGGTGVNEQFF.